The entry below gives a single T cell receptor beta chain sequence along with its context. These data are taken from a study of blood T cell repertoires in COVID-19. The wider study: Spain, Italy and the United States supplied samples that represented acute and convalescent COVID-19. In each case, the material was cDNA or gDNA derived from T cells, B-cell-depleted T cells, or PBMCs.

There are 15 residues in the CDR3. Looked up from germline, CDR1 is WNHNN and CDR2 is SYGVQD (reference sequence). V lost 6 bases and J lost 0, with 12 bases in between. Authors' analysis steps: The authors estimated nucleated cell counts from reference gene primer amplification. Assay used: immunoSEQ multiplex PCR; TCRdb lists only in-frame clones, some missing. For V, J and clone size, that table is used; D and trimming come from the DNA. This table holds about 170,000 clones, about 80% found once. The sequenced sample was peripheral blood. This receptor was taken from a human donor with acute or convalescent COVID-19. The donor label of this sample is uncertain. The J gene is TRBJ1-5, the V gene TRBV10-1; D may be TRBD1 (5 bases). CDR3 bases: TGCGCCAGCAGAACTACAGGCTATAGCAATCAGCCCCAGCATTTT. Translating it yields CASRTTGYSNQPQHF.